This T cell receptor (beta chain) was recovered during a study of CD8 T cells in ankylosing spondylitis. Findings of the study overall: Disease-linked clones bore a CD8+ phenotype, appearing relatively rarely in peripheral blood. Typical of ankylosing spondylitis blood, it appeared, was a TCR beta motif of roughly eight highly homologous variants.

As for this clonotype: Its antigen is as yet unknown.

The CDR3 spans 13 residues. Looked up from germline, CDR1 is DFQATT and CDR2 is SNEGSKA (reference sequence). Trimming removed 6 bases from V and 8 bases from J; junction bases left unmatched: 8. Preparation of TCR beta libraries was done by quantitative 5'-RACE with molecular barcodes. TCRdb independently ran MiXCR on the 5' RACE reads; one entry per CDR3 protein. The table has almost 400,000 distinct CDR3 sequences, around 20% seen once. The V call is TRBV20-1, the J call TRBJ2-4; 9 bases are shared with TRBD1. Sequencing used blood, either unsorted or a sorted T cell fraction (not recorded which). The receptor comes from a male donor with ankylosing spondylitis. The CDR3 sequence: CSARGTGTHIQYF. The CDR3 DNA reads TGCAGTGCGAGGGGGACAGGGACCCACATTCAGTACTTC.